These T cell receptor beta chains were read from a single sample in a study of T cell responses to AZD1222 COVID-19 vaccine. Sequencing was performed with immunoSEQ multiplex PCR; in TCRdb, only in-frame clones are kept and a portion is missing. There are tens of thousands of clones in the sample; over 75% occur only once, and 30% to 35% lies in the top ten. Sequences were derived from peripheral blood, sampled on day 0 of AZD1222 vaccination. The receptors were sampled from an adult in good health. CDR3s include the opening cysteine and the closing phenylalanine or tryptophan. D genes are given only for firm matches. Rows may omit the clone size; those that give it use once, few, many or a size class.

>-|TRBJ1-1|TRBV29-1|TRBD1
CSVHGQGTEAFF
TGCAGCGTTCACGGACAGGGCACTGAAGCTTTCTTT
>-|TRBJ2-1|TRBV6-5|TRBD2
CASGLAGDNEQFF
TGTGCCAGTGGACTAGCGGGAGACAATGAGCAGTTCTTC
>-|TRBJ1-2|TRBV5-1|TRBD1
CASSLTGQGYYGYTF
TGCGCCAGCAGCTTGACGGGACAGGGGTACTATGGCTACACCTTC
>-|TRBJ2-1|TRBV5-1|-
CASSLIGVASYNEQFF
TGCGCCAGCAGCTTGATTGGAGTTGCCTCCTACAATGAGCAGTTCTTC
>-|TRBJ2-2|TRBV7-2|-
CASSFQGTQNTGELFF
TGTGCCAGCAGCTTTCAGGGCACCCAGAACACCGGGGAGCTGTTTTTT
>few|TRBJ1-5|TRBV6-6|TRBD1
CASSPMTGSNQPQHF
TGTGCCAGCAGCCCCATGACAGGGAGCAATCAGCCCCAGCATTTT
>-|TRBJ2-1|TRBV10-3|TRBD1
CAISPGQGNHEQFF
TGTGCCATCAGCCCAGGACAGGGGAATCATGAGCAGTTCTTC
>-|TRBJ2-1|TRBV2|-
CASTRWGVDEQFF
TGTGCCAGCACTAGATGGGGCGTCGATGAGCAGTTCTTC
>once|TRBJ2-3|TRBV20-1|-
CSASGRTHGRTDTQYF
TGCAGTGCTAGTGGCCGCACGCATGGACGCACAGATACGCAGTATTTT
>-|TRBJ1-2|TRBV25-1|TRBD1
CASSETSGGQGMDGYTF
TGTGCCAGCAGTGAGACTTCGGGAGGACAGGGGATGGATGGCTACACCTTC
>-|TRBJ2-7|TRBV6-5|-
CASSLLPGTGEQYF
TGTGCCAGCAGTCTCCTTCCGGGGACGGGTGAGCAGTACTTC
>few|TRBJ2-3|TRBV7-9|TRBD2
CASSPTGGRATDTQYF
TGTGCCAGCAGCCCCACAGGAGGGAGGGCGACAGATACGCAGTATTTT
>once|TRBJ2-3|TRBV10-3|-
CAISGGGGAGNTQYF
TGTGCCATCAGTGGTGGAGGGGGCGCGGGAAATACGCAGTATTTT
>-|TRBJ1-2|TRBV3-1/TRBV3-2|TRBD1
CASSQGLQGAASWGYTF
TGTGCCAGCAGCCAAGGCCTACAGGGGGCTGCTTCGTGGGGCTACACCTTC
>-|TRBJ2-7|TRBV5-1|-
CASSLLDSYEQYF
TGCGCCAGCAGCTTGCTGGATTCCTACGAGCAGTACTTC
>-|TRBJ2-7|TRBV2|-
CASSEALEYEQYF
TGTGCCAGCAGTGAAGCCCTTGAGTACGAGCAGTACTTC
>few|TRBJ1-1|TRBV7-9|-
CASSRAPPMDTEAFF
TGTGCCAGCAGCCGGGCTCCCCCAATGGACACTGAAGCTTTCTTT
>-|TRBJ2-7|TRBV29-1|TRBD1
CSVVGYGTGGDEQYF
TGCAGCGTTGTGGGTTATGGGACAGGGGGCGACGAGCAGTACTTC
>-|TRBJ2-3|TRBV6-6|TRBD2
CASRSGAGGGTDTQYF
TGTGCCAGCAGATCCGGGGCGGGGGGCGGCACAGATACGCAGTATTTT
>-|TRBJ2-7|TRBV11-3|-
CASSLEPFSYEQYF
TGTGCCAGCAGCTTAGAACCATTCTCCTACGAGCAGTACTTC
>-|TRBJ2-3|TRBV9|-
CASSVDQSTDTQYF
TGTGCCAGCAGCGTTGACCAAAGCACAGATACGCAGTATTTT
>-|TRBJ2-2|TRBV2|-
CASEWAGSNTGELFF
TGTGCCAGCGAATGGGCGGGATCGAACACCGGGGAGCTGTTTTTT
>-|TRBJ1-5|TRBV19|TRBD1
CASSSTGGWQPQHF
TGTGCCAGTAGTTCAACAGGGGGCTGGCAGCCCCAGCATTTT
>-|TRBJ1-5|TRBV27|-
CASSLRAQGSNQPQHF
TGTGCCAGCAGTTTAAGGGCCCAGGGGAGCAATCAGCCCCAGCATTTT
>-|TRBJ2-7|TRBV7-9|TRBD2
CASWEGTTYEQYF
TGTGCCAGCTGGGAGGGCACGACCTACGAGCAGTACTTC
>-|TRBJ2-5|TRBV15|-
CATSRIETQYF
TGTGCCACCAGCAGGATTGAGACCCAGTACTTC
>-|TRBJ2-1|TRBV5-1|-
CASSFAPLGNFRNEQFF
TGCGCCAGCAGCTTTGCCCCACTAGGAAACTTCCGCAATGAGCAGTTCTTC
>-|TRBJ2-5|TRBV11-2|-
CASSLSPGGGETQYF
TGTGCCAGCAGCTTATCCCCTGGGGGCGGAGAGACCCAGTACTTC
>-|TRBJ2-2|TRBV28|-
CASSSLKGKNTGELFF
TGTGCCAGCAGTTCCCTCAAGGGGAAGAACACCGGGGAGCTGTTTTTT
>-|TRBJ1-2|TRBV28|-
CASSLDRPRGYTF
TGTGCCAGCAGTCTAGACAGACCGCGTGGCTACACCTTC
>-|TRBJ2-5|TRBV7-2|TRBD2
CASSLVSGSMETQYF
TGTGCCAGCAGCTTAGTTAGCGGGAGTATGGAGACCCAGTACTTC
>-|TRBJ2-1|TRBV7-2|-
CASSPQQRAPPNEQFF
TGTGCCAGCAGCCCCCAACAGCGGGCCCCCCCAAATGAGCAGTTCTTC
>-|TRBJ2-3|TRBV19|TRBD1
CASRQGSTDTQYF
TGTGCCAGTCGACAGGGAAGCACAGATACGCAGTATTTT
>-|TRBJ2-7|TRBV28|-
CASSLGTYEQYF
TGTGCCAGCAGTTTAGGGACTTACGAGCAGTACTTC
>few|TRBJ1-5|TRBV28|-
CASSYQQPQHF
TGTGCCAGCAGCTATCAGCAGCCCCAGCATTTT
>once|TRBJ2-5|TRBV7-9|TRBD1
CASSFDVGQGAETQYF
TGTGCCAGCAGCTTTGATGTGGGACAGGGGGCTGAGACCCAGTACTTC
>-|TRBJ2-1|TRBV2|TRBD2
CASILADNEQFF
TGTGCCAGCATCCTAGCGGACAATGAGCAGTTCTTC
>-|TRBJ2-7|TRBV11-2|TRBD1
CATNKQRGDRLGYEQYF
TGTGCCACGAATAAGCAGCGTGGGGACAGGTTGGGGTACGAGCAGTACTTC
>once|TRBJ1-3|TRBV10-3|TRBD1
CAISDPGGRSGNTIYF
TGTGCCATCAGTGACCCAGGGGGCAGGTCTGGAAACACCATATATTTT
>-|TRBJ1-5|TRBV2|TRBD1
CASSGGTGTFQPQHF
TGTGCCAGCAGTGGAGGGACAGGGACGTTTCAGCCCCAGCATTTT
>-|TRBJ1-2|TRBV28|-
CASSLFPSRNYGYTF
TGTGCCAGCAGTTTATTCCCCAGCAGGAACTATGGCTACACCTTC
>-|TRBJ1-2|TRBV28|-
CASSLTAANYGYTF
TGTGCCAGCAGTTTAACAGCGGCTAACTATGGCTACACCTTC
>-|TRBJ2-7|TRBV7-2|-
CASSPAPGALSYEQYF
TGTGCCAGCAGCCCAGCACCCGGGGCGTTGTCCTACGAGCAGTACTTC
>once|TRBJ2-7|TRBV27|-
CASSLSNPYEQYF
TGTGCCAGCAGTTTATCCAACCCCTACGAGCAGTACTTC
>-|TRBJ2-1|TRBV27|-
CASSLGYNEQFF
TGTGCCAGCAGTTTAGGGTACAATGAGCAGTTCTTC
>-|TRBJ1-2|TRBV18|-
CASSTDVNYGYTF
TGTGCCAGCTCAACAGACGTGAACTATGGCTACACCTTC
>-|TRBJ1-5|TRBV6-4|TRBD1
CASSDSTGGNQPQHF
TGTGCCAGCAGTGACTCGACAGGGGGCAATCAGCCCCAGCATTTT
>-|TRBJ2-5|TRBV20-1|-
CSGRLEETQYF
TGCAGTGGCCGACTTGAGGAGACCCAGTACTTC
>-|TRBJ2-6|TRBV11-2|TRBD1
CASSLASDRGAGANVLTF
TGTGCCAGCAGCTTAGCCTCTGACAGGGGCGCTGGGGCCAACGTCCTGACTTTC
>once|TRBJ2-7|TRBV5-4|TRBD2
CASSSRLADSYEQYF
TGTGCCAGCAGCTCTCGACTAGCGGATTCCTACGAGCAGTACTTC
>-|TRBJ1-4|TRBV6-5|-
CASSSRGVVSGKLFF
TGTGCCAGCAGTTCCCGGGGGGTTGTTAGTGGAAAACTGTTTTTT
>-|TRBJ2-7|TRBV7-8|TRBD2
CASSTVTSGTYEQYF
TGTGCCAGCAGCACAGTGACTAGCGGGACATACGAGCAGTACTTC
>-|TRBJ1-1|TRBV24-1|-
CATSDFGGVDTEAFF
TGTGCCACCAGTGATTTTGGCGGGGTTGACACTGAAGCTTTCTTT
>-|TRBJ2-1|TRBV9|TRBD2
CASSVGLAGGYNEQFF
TGTGCCAGCAGCGTAGGTCTAGCGGGAGGGTACAATGAGCAGTTCTTC
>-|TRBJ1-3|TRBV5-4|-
CASSLPGSDTIYF
TGTGCCAGCAGCTTGCCAGGGTCGGACACCATATATTTT
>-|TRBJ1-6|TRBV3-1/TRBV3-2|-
CASSQVKGLVDSPLHF
TGTGCCAGCAGCCAAGTAAAGGGGCTAGTGGATTCACCCCTCCACTTT
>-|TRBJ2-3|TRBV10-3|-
CAISESAVAYSYF
TGTGCCATCAGTGAGTCCGCAGTTGCTTATTCGTATTTT
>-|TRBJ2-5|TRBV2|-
CASSDSGRVQETQYF
TGTGCCAGCAGTGATTCTGGCCGGGTCCAAGAGACCCAGTACTTC
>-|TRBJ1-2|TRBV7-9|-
CASSLATGSNYGYTF
TGTGCCAGCAGCTTAGCGACAGGTTCTAACTATGGCTACACCTTC
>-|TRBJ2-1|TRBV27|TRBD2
CASSLVLAGGSEQFF
TGTGCCAGCAGTTTAGTTCTAGCGGGAGGATCTGAGCAGTTCTTC